The sequence of this T cell receptor beta chain was determined in a study of OX40 agonist ivuxolimab in advanced cancers. Notes on the research overall: Ivuxolimab was a fully human IgG2 agonistic monoclonal antibody targeting the costimulatory receptor OX40 (CD134). Intravenous ivuxolimab was administered to patients every 2 weeks at six dose levels: 0.01, 0.1, 0.3, 1.5, 3 and 10 mg/kg. Among the 50 to 55 dose-escalation patients, some 20 had hepatocellular carcinoma, approximately 15 melanoma, 9 renal cell carcinoma and 9 head and neck cancer. The dose-escalation cohort was roughly 80% male with a mean age of approximately 59 years, ranging from 23 to 79. Prior anti-PD-1, anti-PD-L1 or anti-CTLA-4 therapy was permitted, and approximately 42% of dose-escalation patients had received checkpoint inhibitors. Partial responses occurred in three dose-escalation patients, of whom one had hepatocellular carcinoma and two had cutaneous melanoma. The purpose of peripheral TCRbeta sequencing was to test whether ivuxolimab changed TCR sequence diversity and led to clonal T-cell expansion. The monotherapy dose-escalation portion (N ≈ 56 patients) of the phase I ivuxolimab trial is reported in the paper.

The trial excluded patients who had a history of autoimmune disease or who were on systemic immunosuppression. Peripheral blood for TCR sequencing was collected from all dose cohorts at baseline, on cycle 4 day 1, and on cycle 7 day 1. Samples were obtained from an open-label, multicenter, first-in-human phase I dose-escalation trial of ivuxolimab. Adults with locally advanced or metastatic melanoma, renal cell, hepatocellular, or head and neck squamous cell carcinoma were enrolled in the trial. Before TCR sequencing, CD4+ T cells and CD8+ T cells from peripheral blood were sorted into separate populations. This clone was recorded once. The target of this receptor is not known. Per-base quality was not reported, and no clone a single base away is much larger than it. The CDR3 sequence holds 14 residues, the cysteine and phenylalanine included. CDR3 DNA is the only sequence kept; it has 42 bases, read in frame from the first base. V gives up 5 bases and J gives up 3 bases, and the segment between their germline ends measures 14 bases. Looking up the germline V gene yields CDR1 SGHTA and CDR2 FQGNSA.

To sequence the TCRbeta CDR3 region, genomic DNA was isolated from the sorted cells. The immunoSEQ Assay was used to sequence the TCRbeta CDR3 regions. The source is immuneACCESS, and TCRdb retained only in-frame sequences with V and J called. Part of the clones is not carried over; for the studies checked, unresolved V genes explain less than half of this, and the remainder is unexplained. The sample yields approximately 13,000 clones; roughly 80% were counted once. The leading ten clones occupy roughly two fifths of the sample. The investigation overall reported the following: Low levels of normalized T-cell clonal expansion were also seen in some patients who did not respond. Clonal expansion of both CD4+ and CD8+ blood T cells was observed from baseline to week 6 at doses 0.1 to 3.0 mg/kg. After ivuxolimab, CD8+ T cells had more expanded clones than CD4+ T cells on average. Partial responders in the 0.1-3.0 mg/kg groups had among the lowest normalized peripheral clonal expansion, especially among CD8+ T cells. The antigen specificity of the peripheral T cells that underwent clonal expansion was not determined.

The sequenced sample was CD4+ or CD8+ T cells sorted from blood, obtained in a trial of the OX40 agonist ivuxolimab. The sequence came from an adult with an advanced solid tumor such as melanoma, head and neck, liver or kidney cancer. The chain is encoded by TRBV7-2 joined to TRBJ2-7; the D gene is perhaps TRBD2, from 7 matching bases. The nucleotide sequence reads as follows: TGTGCCAGCAGCCCCCGGGGGGCGGGCTACGAGCAGTACTTC. The encoded protein is CASSPRGAGYEQYF.